This T cell receptor (beta chain) is from a study of identical twins. Via MiXCR, TCRdb re-called the 5' RACE reads, giving one row per CDR3 protein. The sample includes about 520,000 distinct CDR3 sequences, approximately 22% of them seen just once. Germline V lookup: CDR1 DFQATT, CDR2 SNEGSKA (reference sequence). CDR3 size: 13 residues. The J segment lost 5 bases and the V segment lost 7 bases, leaving 5 bases of the junction unmatched. These sequences were also reported in another study, on T cells expressing NK-cell markers.

V usage is TRBV20-1 and J usage is TRBJ2-3, with 11 bases matching TRBD2. The source of this sequence is a woman aged 18-29 years in good health. The sample consisted of CD4+ T cells sorted from blood. The CDR3 DNA follows: TGCAGTGGTAGCGGGGGGGCCAGAGATACGCAGTATTTT. This codes for CSGSGGARDTQYF.